This entry is about one T cell receptor (beta chain). Its matching antigen is unknown. This record belongs to a study of OX40 agonist ivuxolimab in advanced cancers. Study-wide context: Averaging approximately 60 years in age, with a range of about 23 to 85, the cohort was about 86% male. Prior therapy, whether anti-PD-1, anti-PD-L1 or anti-CTLA-4, was allowed, and 40% had some.

Study-level points and caveats: In CD8+ T cells, expanded clones were on average more numerous than in CD4+.

Some clones are missing from TCRdb's copy, which holds only in-frame ones; the method was immunoSEQ multiplex PCR. Among around 65,000 clones, roughly 90% were seen once, and the ten largest hold about 0.59%. Trimming removed 3 bases from V and 2 bases from J; junction bases left unmatched: 6. Per germline, CDR1 KGHSH and CDR2 LQKENI. This CDR3 spans 17 amino acids. The V and J genes are TRBV18 and TRBJ2-2, with TRBD1 matching over 10 bases. This material consisted of CD4+ or CD8+ T cells sorted from blood, taken in a trial of the OX40 agonist ivuxolimab. This clonotype was sampled from an adult with an advanced solid tumor such as melanoma, head and neck, liver or kidney cancer. CDR3 bases: TGTGCCAGCTCACCCGGGACAGGGGATAGAAACACCGGGGAGCTGTTTTTT. Its protein is CASSPGTGDRNTGELFF.